This entry features one TCR beta chain sequence. Antigen unknown. These data belong to a study of yellow fever vaccine responses in identical twins. Study results and limitations: Among the twins, the vaccine T cell response reportedly seemed partly convergent and partly personalized.

Each CDR3 protein is one row after TCRdb ran MiXCR on the RT-PCR reads. The table records 3,000 to 4,000 distinct CDR3 sequences, approximately 84% of them present only once. Trimming took off 5 bases at V and 3 bases at J, with 16 bases between the two ends. Germline V gene lookup returns CDR1 DFQATT and CDR2 SNEGSKA (reference sequence). The length of the CDR3 is 14 residues. The clonotype was recovered from a woman aged 18-29 years who received the yellow fever vaccine. V is TRBV20-1 and J is TRBJ1-1; D is perhaps TRBD1 (6 bases). The sample here was T cells from blood (PBMCs), unsorted or a sorted subset (not recorded which), taken before or after yellow fever vaccination (not recorded which). DNA for the CDR3: TGCAGTGCTCGGCTTAACAGGGCCTACACTGAAGCTTTCTTT. Residues: CSARLNRAYTEAFF.